The entry below describes one TCR beta chain. This clonotype came up many times. The antigen it binds to is not known. Base qualities are not at hand, and no much larger clone is one base apart. What this sample's time point label stands for: longitudinal time-point 2. Healthy controls were blood bank volunteers in Maryland, USA. For unsorted PBMC libraries, 2 million PBMCs were used after storage in RNAlater at -80 degrees C until RNA extraction. Peripheral blood underwent Ficoll-Hypaque density gradient centrifugation to isolate PBMCs, which were then cryopreserved in liquid nitrogen. The data originate from a study of neurological immune-mediated disorders (dated 2019 in TCRdb). For context, the study as a whole: The study compared peripheral blood TCR-beta repertoires of HTLV-I-associated myelopathy (HAM/TSP) patients, multiple sclerosis patients and healthy controls using UMI-based sequencing. Longitudinal HAM/TSP and healthy donors had 3 time-points each (3-40 month intervals). The cohort was made up of 68 subjects, consisting of about 15 HAM/TSP patients, 34 multiple sclerosis patients and about 20 healthy controls. The approximately 110 TCR-beta libraries included longitudinal samples, technical triplicates and paired sorted CD4+ and CD8+ T-cell subsets alongside PBMC samples. What the work shows at the level of the full study, not this receptor alone: No identical CDR3 amino acid sequences were shared among expanded clones across subjects, suggesting private TCR-beta repertoires in all groups. The highest TCR clonal expansion was observed in HAM/TSP patients, whereas the lowest was observed in MS patients, even when compared with healthy controls.

For CDR1 and CDR2, the germline V gene lists SGDLS and YYNGEE. The CDR3 runs 13 residues from the cysteine to the phenylalanine. Only the CDR3 portion is preserved as DNA: 39 bases, with reading frame beginning at the first base. Between the V and J ends, shortened by 4 bases and 5 bases respectively, the junction contains 12 bases. cDNA was synthesized by template-switch 5'RACE using a primer with a 10-nucleotide random unique molecular identifier that tagged each TCR transcript. Each sequencing run produced over 170 million TCR-beta sequences covering 15-18 subjects. The RNeasy kit was used to extract total RNA. The KAPA Real-time Library Amplification kit was used to amplify TCR-beta VDJ regions with primers targeting the TCR constant region and the 5'RACE anchor. A first PCR added sample indexes and Illumina adaptors, and a second PCR then raised library yield. After Ampure bead purification, the roughly 650 bp TCR product was size-selected on a 2% E-gel SizeSelection system. Library quality was checked on a Bioanalyzer, concentration was measured with Qubit, and libraries were quantified with the Kapa Library Quantification kit before pooling. Libraries were sequenced paired-end 2 x 150 bp on an Illumina HiSeq 2500. To increase sequence diversity, about 25-31% phiX was spiked into each library pool. On the authors' methods: The UMI-based MiGEC pipeline processed quality-filtered reads and removed over 80% of raw TCR sequences during error correction. IMGT germline references were used for aligning VDJ genes, and each clonotype was defined as a unique CDR3 amino acid sequence together with its V-J genes. Clonal expansion, Shannon diversity, and CDR3 relatedness (CalcPairwiseDistances, ClusterSamples) were evaluated with VDJtools, and phylogenetic trees were built with CLCbio workbench. A clone was classed as expanded if it had 8 or more unique UMIs, a cutoff based on coefficient-of-variation modelling across technical triplicates. The public reads were reanalyzed by TCRdb: fastp trimming at Q25, MiXCR alignment, in-frame beta chains only. Rows merge per CDR3 protein into single entries with the most common DNA and genes. TCRdb assigned the V and J calls; the authors' analysis was not used. The sample data list some 60,000 distinct CDR3 sequences, and roughly 10% of these were observed just once. The ten largest clones represent 12% of the sample.

In this chain, TRBV9 is recombined with TRBJ1-2, with TRBD1 perhaps the D gene, on 5 matching bases. The sequenced sample was PBMCs. The receptor's source is a man aged 30 to 45 in good health. The encoded CDR3 is CASSRIKGYGYTF. At the DNA level, the sequence is TGTGCCAGCAGCAGGATAAAGGGGTATGGCTACACCTTC.